These 14 T cell receptor beta chains were all obtained from the same sample, sequenced in a study of T cell responses to AZD1222 COVID-19 vaccine. Only in-frame clones appear in the TCRdb table, and some are missing; sequencing was by immunoSEQ multiplex PCR. The table has 65,000 to 85,000 clones, roughly 90% seen once. The source material was peripheral blood, sampled on day 0 of AZD1222 vaccination. The receptors were sampled from an adult in good health.

In nucleotides, the CDR3 is TGCGCCAGCAGCTTGGGCGGGACGATGAACTATGGCTACACCTTC. Amino acid sequence: CASSLGGTMNYGYTF. The rearrangement links TRBV5-1 to TRBJ1-2; the D gene is possibly TRBD1 (5 bases). The germline V gene has CDR1 SGHRS and CDR2 YFSETQ. This CDR3 comprises 15 residues. The V end lost 0 bases, the J end lost 2 bases, and 11 bases lay between the germline ends.

The chain is built from TRBV7-9 and TRBJ2-1, with 7 positions matching TRBD2. CDR3 size: 18 residues. The trim removed 2 bases at V and 2 bases at J, leaving 12 bases unmatched. Germline V gene lookup returns CDR1 SEHNR and CDR2 FQNEAQ (reference sequence). CDR3 region: CASSLSQVAGVAYNEQFF. The DNA of the CDR3 is TGTGCCAGCAGCTTATCCCAGGTTGCGGGAGTTGCCTACAATGAGCAGTTCTTC.

The chain has TRBV24-1 and TRBJ2-1; D is possibly TRBD2 (5 bases). V lost 5 bases and J 4 bases, leaving 11 bases between the germline ends. Germline V gives CDR1 KGHDR, CDR2 SFDVKD. CDR3 length: 14 residues. CDR3 DNA sequence: TGTGCCACCAGTGCCAGCGGTTTTTACAATGAGCAGTTCTTC. This encodes CATSASGFYNEQFF.

The V gene is TRBV7-2, the J gene TRBJ2-2; D tentatively reads TRBD1 or TRBD2 (6 bases each). Germline V gene lookup returns CDR1 SGHTA and CDR2 FQGNSA. Trimming removed 1 base from V and 5 bases from J, with 14 bases in between. CDR3 size: 16 residues. The CDR3 here is CASSLVRGAETGELFF. CDR3 DNA: TGTGCCAGCAGCTTAGTGAGGGGGGCCGAAACCGGGGAGCTGTTTTTT.

V is TRBV5-5 and J is TRBJ2-2, with D possibly matching TRBD2 (6 bases). The CDR3 length is 18 residues. V was shortened by 0 bases and J by 4 bases, with 19 bases between the two germline ends. CDR1 SGHKS and CDR2 YYEKEE come from the germline V gene (reference sequence). The CDR3 region is CASSLDVGGAYGTGELFF. The CDR3 DNA sequence: TGTGCCAGCAGCTTGGACGTCGGGGGTGCATATGGCACCGGGGAGCTGTTTTTT.

This rearrangement joins TRBV6-4 to TRBJ1-1; 9 bases map to TRBD1. Germline CDR1 MRHNA, CDR2 SNTAGT. The CDR3 sequence is 15 residues long. J lost 1 base, V lost 3 bases, and 3 bases had no gene match. The CDR3 sequence: CASSETDRGNTEAFF. CDR3 sequence (DNA): TGTGCCAGCAGTGAAACGGACAGGGGGAACACTGAAGCTTTCTTT.

The V gene is TRBV6-5, the J gene TRBJ2-3; 11 positions agree with TRBD2. The CDR3 has 15 residues. Germline V gene data show CDR1 as MNHEY and CDR2 as SVGAGI. Trimming took 6 bases from V and 3 from J; bases not matched to a gene: 5. DNA for the CDR3: TGTGCCAGCAGGGAGACTAGCGGGACGACAGATACGCAGTATTTT. This translates into CASRETSGTTDTQYF.

The chain is built from TRBV19 and TRBJ2-5; a weak D match, TRBD1 (6 bases). The length of the CDR3 is 13 residues. Germline assignment: CDR1 LNHDA and CDR2 SQIVND (reference sequence). The V gene lost 6 bases and the J gene lost 4 bases, with 12 bases spanning the gap. CDR3 sequence: CASSRDKRETQYF. The CDR3, as DNA: TGTGCCAGTAGCCGGGACAAGCGAGAGACCCAGTACTTC.

This clone was seen once. The chain combines TRBV27 with TRBJ1-4; D is ambiguous. The CDR3 has 14 amino acids. Trimming shortened V by 7 bases and J by 4 bases, and 13 bases separated the two germline ends. The germline CDR1 and CDR2 sequences are MNHEY and SMNVEV (reference sequence). As DNA, the CDR3 is TGTGCCAGCACGACGGCAGGCCTTAATGAAAAACTGTTTTTT. This translates into CASTTAGLNEKLFF. The complete variable domain, with remaining parts taken from reference TRBV27 and TRBJ1-4, reads EAQVTQNPRYLITVTGKKLTVTCSQNMNHEYMSWYRQDPGLGLRQIYYSMNVEVTDKGDVPEGYKVSRKEKRNFPLILESPSPNQTSLYFCASTTAGLNEKLFFGSGTQLSVL.

This chain uses TRBV11-1 with TRBJ2-2; 8 nucleotides line up with TRBD2. Germline V gives CDR1 SGHAT, CDR2 FQDESV (reference sequence). V gave up 4 bases and J gave up 3 bases; unmatched junction bases: 4. The CDR3 sequence is 15 residues long. The CDR3 DNA follows: TGTGCCAGCAGCTCCGGGGGGGGTTACACCGGGGAGCTGTTTTTT. Its protein is CASSSGGGYTGELFF.

For the CDR3, the DNA is TGTGCCAGCAGTATCACAGGGAACACTGAAGCTTTCTTT. This sequence encodes CASSITGNTEAFF. The V and J genes are TRBV12-3 or TRBV12-4 and TRBJ1-1, with a weak D call TRBD1 (5 bases). This CDR3 is 13 amino acids long. Trimming shortened V by 5 bases and J by 1 base, and 8 bases separated the two germline ends.

This clone was detected only a few times. The V and J genes are TRBV4-1 and TRBJ2-3; 16 bases align to TRBD2. The junction had 8 bases not matched to a gene; V was cut back by 2 bases and J by 3 bases. This CDR3 has 19 residues. Looked up from germline, CDR1 is MGHRA and CDR2 is YSYEKL. CDR3 nucleotide sequence: TGCGCCAGCAGCCAACTGGGACTAGCGGGGGGGCCTCGGACAGATACGCAGTATTTT. This gives the protein CASSQLGLAGGPRTDTQYF.

This chain links TRBV9 with TRBJ2-3; 10 bases agree with TRBD2. CDR3 length: 16 amino acids. V lost 3 bases, J lost 3 bases, and 7 bases stayed unmatched. The germline gives CDR1 SGDLS, CDR2 YYNGEE. CDR3: CASSASPAGGTDTQYF. CDR3 in DNA: TGTGCCAGCAGCGCCTCCCCAGCGGGAGGGACAGATACGCAGTATTTT.

The V gene is TRBV28, the J gene TRBJ2-5; D may be TRBD2 (7 bases). V shed 2 bases and J shed 9 bases, with 19 bases lying between them. CDR3 length: 15 amino acids. Germline CDR1 and CDR2: MDHEN and SYDVKM. The CDR3 reads CASSLVGGPTLAQYF. The CDR3 DNA sequence: TGTGCCAGCAGTTTAGTGGGGGGGCCCACATTGGCCCAGTACTTC.